This entry lists 28 T cell receptor beta chains sequenced from one sample in a study of CD8+CD57+ T cells in acquired aplastic anemia. Genomic DNA, the template, was used for profiling of the TCR beta VDJ and CDR3. MiXCR, applied by TCRdb to the reads, yields one record per CDR3 protein. This table holds about 58,000 distinct CDR3 sequences, around 57% found once. In patients chosen for sequencing, flow cytometry had shown CD8+CD57+ cell expansion. The sequenced sample was sorted CD4+, CD8+, or CD8+CD57+ T cells (not recorded which) from PBMCs. The source of these receptors is a human donor with aplastic anemia.

The chain joins TRBV29-1 to TRBJ2-7; a possible D gene is TRBD2 (5 bases). V was clipped by 1 base and J by 4 bases, with 11 bases between them. Germline-derived CDR1 and CDR2 are SQVTM and ANQGSEA. CDR3 size: 13 residues. The CDR3 nucleotides are TGCAGCGTTGAAGGGGTCCGCGGGTACGAGCAGTACTTC. It is translated as CSVEGVRGYEQYF.

This clonotype was seen many times. The J gene is TRBJ1-1, the V gene TRBV6-5, with a weak D call TRBD1 (6 bases). The germline V gene encodes CDR1 MNHEY and CDR2 SVGAGI. Trimming cost V 6 bases and J 0 bases, with 11 bases left between them. The CDR3 sequence is 14 residues long. CDR3 DNA sequence: TGTGCCAGCAGACAGGGAGGCATGAACACTGAAGCTTTCTTT. Its protein is CASRQGGMNTEAFF.

The gene calls are TRBV19 and TRBJ1-1; 7 nucleotides agree with TRBD1. Germline assignment: CDR1 LNHDA and CDR2 SQIVND (reference sequence). V lost 6 bases, J lost 6 bases, and 16 bases stayed unmatched. The CDR3 loop spans 16 amino acids. CDR3 sequence: CASRPKEGQISSEAFF. In nucleotides, the CDR3 is TGTGCCAGTAGACCTAAAGAGGGACAGATTAGCTCTGAAGCTTTCTTT.

In this sample, this clonotype turned up many times. This chain links TRBV24-1 with TRBJ2-5; tentative D call: TRBD1 (5 bases). The V gene's germline CDR1 is KGHDR and CDR2 SFDVKD. The CDR3 totals 15 residues. V was clipped by 3 bases and J by 7 bases, with 17 bases between them. The CDR3 sequence is CATSDHQGSWATQYF. CDR3 DNA sequence: TGTGCCACCAGTGATCACCAGGGAAGTTGGGCGACCCAGTACTTC.

This clonotype was seen a handful of times. The chain has TRBV10-2 and TRBJ1-1; 7 positions match TRBD1. V lost 2 bases, J lost 3 bases, and 15 bases stayed unmatched. Germline assignment: CDR1 WSHSY and CDR2 SAAADI. This CDR3 region has 18 residues. The CDR3 DNA follows: TGCGCCAGCAGTGAGAAGCGGCAGGGGGTAAATTTTTACACTGAAGCTTTCTTT. As protein: CASSEKRQGVNFYTEAFF.

The CDR3 reads CAISGQSANSPLHF. DNA for the CDR3: TGTGCCATCAGTGGACAGAGTGCTAATTCACCCCTCCACTTT. The chain carries TRBV10-3 and TRBJ1-6; a weak D match, TRBD1 (5 bases). The CDR3 loop spans 14 amino acids. The V gene's germline CDR1 is ENHRY and CDR2 SYGVKD. Trimming left V 4 bases short and J 6 bases short, with 10 bases between.

This chain uses TRBV13 with TRBJ1-1, with 7 bases lining up with TRBD1. CDR1 is PRHDT, CDR2 FYEKMQ, per germline (reference sequence). V lost 6 bases, J lost 1 base, and 11 bases stayed unmatched. The CDR3 contains 16 residues. In DNA, the CDR3 is TGTGCCAGCAGTTCCCAGAAGACAGGGCGGAACACTGAAGCTTTCTTT. This gives the protein CASSSQKTGRNTEAFF.

Remarks on this clonotype: A read error may explain this, as a much larger clone is one base away. The J gene is TRBJ1-4, the V gene TRBV20-1; D possibly corresponds to TRBD1 (6 bases). CDR3 length: 15 amino acids. Germline V gene data show CDR1 as DFQATT and CDR2 as SNEGSKA (reference sequence). The CDR3 DNA reads TGCAGTGCCAGGGGATCTTTCGTAGCTAATGGAAAACTGTTTTTT. It codes for CSARGSFVANGKLFF.

The chain joins TRBV10-3 to TRBJ2-1; D unresolved. Germline assignment: CDR1 ENHRY and CDR2 SYGVKD. The CDR3 runs to 15 residues. Between the trimmed V and J ends, which lost 0 bases and 6 bases, there was a span of 12 bases. This chain's CDR3 is CAISESTPRGNEQFF. In DNA, the CDR3 is TGTGCCATCAGTGAGTCGACCCCACGAGGCAATGAGCAGTTCTTC.

This clonotype is a singleton in its sample. V usage is TRBV11-2 and J usage is TRBJ1-2; a weak D match, TRBD1 (6 bases). Germline V CDR1 and CDR2: SGHAT, FQNNGV. The CDR3 has 14 residues. Trimming left V 2 bases short and J 4 bases short, with 11 bases between. DNA for the CDR3: TGTGCCAGCAGCTTATTCGGACAGATCTATGGCTACACCTTC. Translated: CASSLFGQIYGYTF.

This clonotype is medium-sized. The chain is built from TRBV10-1 and TRBJ1-3; 9 bases are a match to TRBD1. CDR1 WNHNN and CDR2 SYGVQD come from the germline V gene (reference sequence). Trimming at V came to 6 bases and at J to 1 base, leaving 4 bases not matched to a gene. CDR3 length equals 15 residues. CDR3: CASRADRGSGNTIYF. The CDR3 DNA follows: TGCGCCAGCAGAGCGGACAGGGGATCTGGAAACACCATATATTTT.

This clonotype showed up just a few times. The chain couples TRBV25-1 to TRBJ2-1; D call uncertain. V shed 4 bases and J shed 4 bases, with 5 bases lying between them. This CDR3 spans 12 amino acids. CDR1 MGHDK and CDR2 SYGVNS come from the germline V gene. The CDR3 here is CASSAKYNEQFF. The CDR3 region has the DNA TGTGCCAGCAGTGCCAAGTACAATGAGCAGTTCTTC.

This clonotype was seen repeatedly, ten times or more. The chain employs TRBV7-9 and TRBJ1-2; D remains unclear. Looked up from germline, CDR1 is SEHNR and CDR2 is FQNEAQ (reference sequence). This CDR3 spans 13 amino acids. Trimming took off 6 bases at V and 0 bases at J, with 8 bases between the two ends. The CDR3 nucleotides read TGTGCCAGCAGGCCGCTTGCTAACTATGGCTACACCTTC. Its protein is CASRPLANYGYTF.

The table lists this clonotype with a few counts. This clone may be a read error of a much larger clone one base away. This rearrangement joins TRBV20-1 to TRBJ1-1; no clear D. CDR3 size: 13 residues. Germline assignment: CDR1 DFQATT and CDR2 SNEGSKA (reference sequence). The CDR3 nucleotides are TGCAGTGCCCCGAGTGGAGGCAGTACTGAAGCTCTCTTT. This encodes CSAPSGGSTEALF.

This clonotype appeared many times. CDR3 residues: CASSQVPGQGGSPLHF. CDR3 coding DNA: TGCGCCAGCAGCCAAGTCCCGGGACAGGGTGGATCACCCCTCCACTTT. The chain employs TRBV4-1 and TRBJ1-6; 9 positions agree with TRBD1. Trimming at V came to 1 base and at J to 10 bases, leaving 8 bases not matched to a gene. The CDR3 is 16 amino acids. Germline V gene lookup returns CDR1 MGHRA and CDR2 YSYEKL.

The sample holds many counts of this clonotype. The chain's CDR3 is CASSRDGPNEKLFF. CDR3 DNA: TGTGCCAGCAGCCGGGACGGGCCCAATGAAAAACTGTTTTTT. The chain combines TRBV7-9 with TRBJ1-4; maybe TRBD1 (5 bases). CDR3 size: 14 residues. CDR1 and CDR2 from the germline V gene are SEHNR and FQNEAQ (reference sequence). Trimming removed 5 bases at V and 5 bases at J, with 12 bases between.

The gene calls are TRBV7-8 and TRBJ1-6, with D possibly being TRBD1 (5 bases). The CDR3 loop spans 16 amino acids. CDR1 is SGHVS, CDR2 FQNEAQ, per germline. V was shortened by 6 bases and J by 10 bases, with 22 bases between the two germline ends. CDR3 sequence (DNA): TGTGCCAGCAGTTCCGGGACCGGCCGGACAAGGTCACCCCTCCACTTT. Its translation: CASSSGTGRTRSPLHF.

The chain recombines TRBV29-1 with TRBJ2-1; TRBD1 matches at 8 bases. Germline V lookup: CDR1 SQVTM, CDR2 ANQGSEA. V lost 5 bases, J lost 4 bases, and 7 bases stayed unmatched. The CDR3 extends over 14 amino acids. DNA of the CDR3: TGCAGCGTTTCTGACAGGGGATTTTACAATGAGCAGTTCTTC. This gives the protein CSVSDRGFYNEQFF.

The chain is built from TRBV20-1 and TRBJ2-7, with D possibly being TRBD1 or TRBD2 (5 bases each). The CDR3 length is 16 residues. The germline V gene has CDR1 DFQATT and CDR2 SNEGSKA (reference sequence). V lost 0 bases and J 2 bases, leaving 17 bases between the germline ends. Written as DNA, the CDR3 is TGCAGTGCTAGAGATTTCGTACGGGGCCGGACCTACGAGCAGTACTTC. Amino acids: CSARDFVRGRTYEQYF.

The chain is built from TRBV2 and TRBJ1-1; unclear D gene. V gave up 6 bases and J gave up 6 bases, with 14 bases separating them. The CDR3 loop spans 13 amino acids. Germline V gene lookup returns CDR1 SNHLY and CDR2 FYNNEI. The DNA of the CDR3 is TGTGCCAGCAGCTTAGCGGGTAAGCCTGAAGCTTTCTTT. This sequence encodes CASSLAGKPEAFF. Supplemented by reference TRBV2 and TRBJ1-1, the full variable domain reads EPEVTQTPSHQVTQMGQEVILRCVPISNHLYFYWYRQILGQKVEFLVSFYNNEISEKSEIFDDQFSVERPDGSNFTLKIRSTKLEDSAMYFCASSLAGKPEAFFGQGTRLTVV.

In this sample, this clonotype turned up many times. V usage is TRBV5-5 and J usage is TRBJ2-3; a weak D match, TRBD2 (5 bases). The ends were cut back, 3 bases at V and 4 bases at J, with 15 bases in the middle. CDR1 and CDR2 from the germline V gene are SGHKS and YYEKEE (reference sequence). This CDR3 spans 15 amino acids. CDR3 region: CASSSDLGVADTQYF. CDR3 DNA: TGTGCCAGCAGCTCGGACCTCGGGGTAGCAGATACGCAGTATTTT.

This clonotype was observed many times. The rearrangement joins TRBV30 to TRBJ2-1, with D tentatively TRBD2 (7 bases). Germline V gives CDR1 GTSNPN, CDR2 SVGIG (reference sequence). Trimming left V 0 bases short and J 8 bases short, with 14 bases between. CDR3 length: 14 amino acids. The CDR3, as DNA: TGTGCCTGGAGTGTATGGGGGGGCCTGGATGAGCAGTTCTTC. It translates to CAWSVWGGLDEQFF.

This chain connects TRBV2 to TRBJ1-1; unclear D gene. Germline V gene lookup returns CDR1 SNHLY and CDR2 FYNNEI. This CDR3 contains 13 residues. Trimming removed 6 bases from V and 5 bases from J, with 13 bases in between. Written as DNA, the CDR3 is TGTGCCAGCAGCGAACTAGAAGGAACTGAAGCTTTCTTT. Amino acid sequence: CASSELEGTEAFF.

The chain is built from TRBV5-5 and TRBJ2-6; D is undetermined. CDR1 is SGHKS, CDR2 YYEKEE, per germline (reference sequence). The CDR3 contains 16 residues. V lost 5 bases and J lost 2, with 14 bases in between. The CDR3 spells CASSSSRLAGANVLTF. CDR3 nucleotide sequence: TGTGCCAGCAGTTCCTCTCGACTGGCTGGGGCCAACGTCCTGACTTTC.

This chain links TRBV7-8 with TRBJ1-6, with unresolved D. The CDR3 has 15 residues. In germline, CDR1 is SGHVS, CDR2 FQNEAQ. V was clipped by 3 bases and J by 7 bases, with 13 bases between them. The CDR3 DNA reads TGTGCCAGCAGCTTTCCTCCAGTTGGGAATTCACCCCTCCACTTT. Its translation is CASSFPPVGNSPLHF.

V is TRBV20-1 and J is TRBJ1-5; D not certain. The germline V gene has CDR1 DFQATT and CDR2 SNEGSKA (reference sequence). The CDR3 is 15 residues long. V was shortened by 1 base and J by 1 base, with 11 bases between the two germline ends. Written as DNA, the CDR3 is TGCAGTGCTAGAGGGGTCACACAGAGCAATCAGCCCCAGCATTTT. This translates into CSARGVTQSNQPQHF.

This clonotype has only one observation. The chain carries TRBV29-1 and TRBJ2-7; D is tentatively TRBD1 or TRBD2 (5 bases each). Germline-derived CDR1 and CDR2 are SQVTM and ANQGSEA. Trimming took 1 base from V and 3 from J, leaving 16 bases between them. CDR3 length: 15 residues. CDR3 loop: CSVEGRGETGYEQYF. In nucleotides, the CDR3 is TGCAGCGTTGAAGGTAGAGGGGAGACCGGCTACGAGCAGTACTTC.

This clonotype was seen a single time. A read error may account for a junction end that differs from germline. V gene TRBV20-1 combines with J gene TRBJ2-3, with 8 bases lining up with TRBD2. The CDR3 sequence is 15 residues long. Germline assignment: CDR1 DFQATT and CDR2 SNEGSKA (reference sequence). The CDR3 reads CSARERGGVTDTQYF. The CDR3 bases are TGCAGTGCGAGAGAACGGGGGGGCGTGACAGATACGCAGTATTTT.